This T cell receptor (beta chain) was identified in a study of blood T cell repertoires in COVID-19. About the research overall: Samples representing acute and convalescent COVID-19 were sourced from the United States, Italy and Spain. Sample material is recorded as cDNA or gDNA derived from T cells, B-cell-depleted T cells, or PBMCs.

Under the authors' procedure: Amplifying reference gene primers gave estimates of nucleated cell counts. Sequenced by immunoSEQ multiplex PCR; TCRdb stores in-frame clones only, minus some. The DNA was the basis for D and trimming; V, J and clone size are from that table. The sample contains more than 85,000 clones, roughly 82% of which appear only once. Germline CDR1 MNHEY, CDR2 SMNVEV (reference sequence). V gave up 5 bases and J gave up 4 bases; unmatched junction bases: 7. The CDR3 contains 15 residues. The TCR comes from a man of 80 years or more with acute or convalescent COVID-19. Sequencing used peripheral blood. The rearrangement links TRBV27 to TRBJ2-5, with 10 bases matching TRBD2. CDR3 coding DNA: TGTGCCAGCAGTGACAATAGCGGGGGGAGAGAGACCCAGTACTTC. Translation: CASSDNSGGRETQYF.